This T cell receptor beta chain derives from a study of cytomegalovirus exposure and HLA in healthy donors. Study observations and caveats: With high specificity and sensitivity, the classifier reportedly diagnosed cytomegalovirus status.

The PCR ran on 60 Vbeta and 13 Jbeta primers. Sequencing used immunoSEQ multiplex PCR; TCRdb keeps in-frame clones, though not all of them. Of under 200,000 clones detected, roughly 74% appear once; the ten largest clones hold approximately 1.8%. This clone appeared a few times. Its specificity is not known. The clonotype was recovered from a young woman in good health and CMV-seronegative. The sample taken for sequencing was PBMCs.

CDR3 sequence: CASSLNIMAPEEKLFF. Here the CDR3 DNA reads TGTGCCAGCAGTTTAAATATCATGGCCCCGGAGGAAAAACTGTTTTTT. V usage is TRBV27 and J usage is TRBJ1-4; no reliable D call. CDR3 length: 16 residues. From germline, CDR1 is MNHEY and CDR2 SMNVEV (reference sequence). Between the trimmed V and J ends, which lost 2 bases and 8 bases, there was a span of 18 bases. Supplemented by reference TRBV27 and TRBJ1-4, the full variable domain reads EAQVTQNPRYLITVTGKKLTVTCSQNMNHEYMSWYRQDPGLGLRQIYYSMNVEVTDKGDVPEGYKVSRKEKRNFPLILESPSPNQTSLYFCASSLNIMAPEEKLFFGSGTQLSVL.